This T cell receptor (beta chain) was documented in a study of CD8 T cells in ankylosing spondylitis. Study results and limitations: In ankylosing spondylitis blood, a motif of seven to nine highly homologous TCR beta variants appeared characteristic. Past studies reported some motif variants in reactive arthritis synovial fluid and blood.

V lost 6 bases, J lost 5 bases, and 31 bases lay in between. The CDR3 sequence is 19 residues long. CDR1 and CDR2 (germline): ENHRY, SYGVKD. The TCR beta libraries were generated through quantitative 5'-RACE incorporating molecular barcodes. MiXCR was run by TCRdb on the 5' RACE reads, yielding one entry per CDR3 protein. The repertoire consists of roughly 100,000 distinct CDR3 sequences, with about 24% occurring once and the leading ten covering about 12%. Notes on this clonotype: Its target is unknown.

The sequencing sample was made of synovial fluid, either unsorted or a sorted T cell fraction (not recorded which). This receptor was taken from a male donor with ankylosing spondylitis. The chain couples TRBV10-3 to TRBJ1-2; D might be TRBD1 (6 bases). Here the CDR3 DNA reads TGTGCCATCAGCTCTCTTGCAGAAGGTTTTAGGGGGAAGAGGTATGGCTACACCTTC. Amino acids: CAISSLAEGFRGKRYGYTF.